This TCR beta chain derives from a study of PD-1 blockade in mismatch repair-deficient tumors. The study, taken as a whole, reports: Rapid post-treatment expansion, then contraction, generally preceding radiologic response, marked tumor-resident clones.

Profiled with immunoSEQ multiplex PCR; TCRdb holds only in-frame clones, not every one. The sample consists of over 60,000 clones, approximately 88% of them appearing once. Regarding this clone: Its antigen is as yet unknown.

Mismatch repair deficiency was confirmed in all patients, by PCR or immunohistochemistry. The TCR-sequenced patients were a few responders to pembrolizumab. The CDR3 is 14 residues long. V lost 3 bases, J lost 0 bases, and 9 bases lay in between. Germline CDR1 SGHDN, CDR2 FVKESK. The material sequenced was peripheral blood, taken 52 weeks after starting pembrolizumab. This receptor was identified in an adult with mismatch repair-deficient cancer. The chain carries TRBV14 and TRBJ2-7; D possibly corresponds to TRBD2 (6 bases). The CDR3 sequence: CASSQGLLSYEQYF. The CDR3 DNA reads as TGTGCCAGCAGCCAGGGACTTCTCTCCTACGAGCAGTACTTC.